What follows are 9 T cell receptor beta chains derived from one specimen sequenced in a study of CD8 T cells in ankylosing spondylitis. TCRdb redid the calling of the 5' RACE reads with MiXCR, one entry per CDR3 protein. Among around 150,000 distinct CDR3 sequences listed, around 18% were seen once. Sequencing used blood, either unsorted or a sorted T cell fraction (not recorded which). These TCRs come from a male donor with ankylosing spondylitis or in good health (not recorded which).

The chain combines TRBV20-1 with TRBJ1-2; tentatively, D is TRBD1 (6 bases). The CDR3 has 15 amino acids. The V gene's germline CDR1 is DFQATT and CDR2 SNEGSKA (reference sequence). Trimming cost V 0 bases and J 4 bases, with 15 bases left between them. The CDR3 loop reads CSARDREQGRYGYTF. CDR3 in DNA: TGCAGTGCTAGAGATCGGGAACAGGGCCGCTATGGCTACACCTTC.

V and J are TRBV28 and TRBJ2-1; TRBD2 agrees at 12 bases. CDR1 and CDR2 from the germline V gene are MDHEN and SYDVKM. This CDR3 has 15 residues. J gave up 2 bases and V 7 bases, and 3 bases lay outside the gene matches. The chain's CDR3 is CASMTSGSTYNEQFF. In DNA, the CDR3 is TGTGCCAGCATGACTAGCGGGAGCACCTACAATGAGCAGTTCTTC.

The chain is built from TRBV5-1 and TRBJ2-7, with TRBD2 as a possible D gene (5 bases). CDR3 length: 15 residues. Trimming took off 0 bases at V and 5 bases at J, with 15 bases between the two ends. Germline V lookup: CDR1 SGHRS, CDR2 YFSETQ. CDR3 DNA: TGCGCCAGCAGCTTGGCCTGGACTGGGGATGACGAGCAGTACTTC. Protein sequence: CASSLAWTGDDEQYF.

This clonotype was counted a few times. The J gene is TRBJ2-1, the V gene TRBV29-1, with TRBD2 matching 12 bases. CDR1 SQVTM and CDR2 ANQGSEA come from the germline V gene. There are 15 residues in the CDR3. Trimming cost V 4 bases and J 6 bases; bases outside gene matches: 7. As DNA, the CDR3 is TGCAGCGTTGTGACTAGCGGGAGAAGTTTCAATGAGCAGTTCTTC. It specifies CSVVTSGRSFNEQFF.

This clonotype has ten or more counts. The J gene is TRBJ2-2, the V gene TRBV5-1, with TRBD1 matching 9 bases. CDR1 is SGHRS, CDR2 YFSETQ, per germline. The J segment lost 4 bases and the V segment lost 2 bases, leaving 3 bases of the junction unmatched. The CDR3 sequence is 15 residues long. The CDR3, as DNA: TGCGCCAGCAGCTTCGACAGGGGGATCACCGGGGAGCTGTTTTTT. This translates into CASSFDRGITGELFF.

This clonotype has ten or more counts. The chain has TRBV28 and TRBJ1-6; 7 bases fit TRBD1. V lost 6 bases to trimming and J lost 5 bases; unmatched junction nucleotides: 4. CDR3 length: 14 residues. Germline V CDR1 and CDR2: MDHEN, SYDVKM. CDR3 amino acids: CASSPTGDNSPLHF. CDR3 DNA sequence: TGTGCCAGCAGCCCCACAGGGGATAATTCACCCCTCCACTTT. The full variable domain, completed using reference TRBV28 and TRBJ1-6, is DVKVTQSSRYLVKRTGEKVFLECVQDMDHENMFWYRQDPGLGLRLIYFSYDVKMKEKGDIPEGYSVSREKKERFSLILESASTNQTSMYLCASSPTGDNSPLHFGNGTRLTVT.

This clonotype was recorded many times. This chain links TRBV5-1 with TRBJ2-1, with 9 bases matching TRBD2. After removal of 2 bases from V and 5 bases from J, the junction contained 5 bases not matched to a gene. CDR1 SGHRS and CDR2 YFSETQ come from the germline V gene. The CDR3 spans 15 residues. As DNA, the CDR3 is TGCGCCAGCAGCTTTGCGGGAGGGGGGCACAATGAGCAGTTCTTC. Translated: CASSFAGGGHNEQFF.

There are many counts of this clonotype. This chain connects TRBV28 to TRBJ2-3; D possibly corresponds to TRBD1 (5 bases). CDR1 and CDR2 from the germline V gene are MDHEN and SYDVKM. CDR3 length: 12 amino acids. V was cut by 6 bases and J by 6 bases, with 10 bases left in between. The CDR3: CASSPYRDTQYF. Written as DNA, the CDR3 is TGTGCCAGCAGCCCCTACAGGGATACGCAGTATTTT. The full variable domain, rest sourced from reference TRBV28 and TRBJ2-3, is DVKVTQSSRYLVKRTGEKVFLECVQDMDHENMFWYRQDPGLGLRLIYFSYDVKMKEKGDIPEGYSVSREKKERFSLILESASTNQTSMYLCASSPYRDTQYFGPGTRLTVL.

Here the CDR3 reads CASSLTSSSNEQFF. The CDR3 DNA reads TGCGCCAGCAGCTTGACTTCCTCGTCCAATGAGCAGTTCTTC. The V call is TRBV5-1, the J call TRBJ2-1; D remains unclear. CDR1 is SGHRS and CDR2 is YFSETQ in the germline V gene. The CDR3 contains 14 residues. Trimming left V 1 base short and J 6 bases short, with 11 bases between.